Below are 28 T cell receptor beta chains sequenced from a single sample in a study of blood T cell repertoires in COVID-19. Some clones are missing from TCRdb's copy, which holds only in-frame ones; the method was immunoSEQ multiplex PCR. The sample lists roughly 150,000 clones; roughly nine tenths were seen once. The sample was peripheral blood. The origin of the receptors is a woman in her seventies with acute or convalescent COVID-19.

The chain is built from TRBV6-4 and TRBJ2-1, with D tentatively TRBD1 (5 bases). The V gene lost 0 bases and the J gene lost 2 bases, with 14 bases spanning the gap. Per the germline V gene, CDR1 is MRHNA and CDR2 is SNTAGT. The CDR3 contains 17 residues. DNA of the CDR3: TGTGCCAGCAGTGACTCGTTCCAGGGCCCTACCTACAATGAGCAGTTCTTC. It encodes CASSDSFQGPTYNEQFF.

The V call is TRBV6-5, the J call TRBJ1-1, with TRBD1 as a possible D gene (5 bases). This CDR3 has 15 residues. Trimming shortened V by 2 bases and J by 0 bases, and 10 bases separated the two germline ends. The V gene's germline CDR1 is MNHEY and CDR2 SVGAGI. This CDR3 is CASSYVGVVNTEAFF. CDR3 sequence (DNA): TGTGCCAGCAGTTACGTAGGGGTCGTGAACACTGAAGCTTTCTTT.

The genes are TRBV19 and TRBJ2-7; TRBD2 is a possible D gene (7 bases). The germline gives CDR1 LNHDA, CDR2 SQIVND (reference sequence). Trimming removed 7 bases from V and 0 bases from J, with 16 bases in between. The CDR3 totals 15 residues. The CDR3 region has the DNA TGTGCCAGTACCATTAGGGGGGGAAGCTCCTACGAGCAGTACTTC. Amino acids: CASTIRGGSSYEQYF. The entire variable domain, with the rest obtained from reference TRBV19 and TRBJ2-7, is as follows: DGGITQSPKYLFRKEGQNVTLSCEQNLNHDAMYWYRQDPGQGLRLIYYSQIVNDFQKGDIAEGYSVSREKKESFPLTVTSAQKNPTAFYLCASTIRGGSSYEQYFGPGTRLTVT.

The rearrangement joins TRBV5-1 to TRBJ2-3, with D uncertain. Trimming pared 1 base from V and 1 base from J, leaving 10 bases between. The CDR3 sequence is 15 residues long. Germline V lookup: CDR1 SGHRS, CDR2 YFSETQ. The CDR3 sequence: CASSLSPERTDTQYF. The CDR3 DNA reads TGCGCCAGCAGCTTGTCGCCGGAGCGCACAGATACGCAGTATTTT.

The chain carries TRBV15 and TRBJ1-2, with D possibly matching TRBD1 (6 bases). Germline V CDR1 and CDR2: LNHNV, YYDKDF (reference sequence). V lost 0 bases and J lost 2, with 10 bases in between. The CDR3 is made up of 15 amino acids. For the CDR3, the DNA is TGTGCCACCAGCAGAGAGGATACAGGGAACTATGGCTACACCTTC. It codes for CATSREDTGNYGYTF.

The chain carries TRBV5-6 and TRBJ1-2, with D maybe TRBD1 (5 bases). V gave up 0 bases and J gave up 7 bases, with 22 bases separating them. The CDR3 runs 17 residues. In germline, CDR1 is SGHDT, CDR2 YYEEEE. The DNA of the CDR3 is TGTGCCAGCAGCTTGGGATGGGCCGGGACTAATATTGGTGGCTACACCTTC. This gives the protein CASSLGWAGTNIGGYTF.

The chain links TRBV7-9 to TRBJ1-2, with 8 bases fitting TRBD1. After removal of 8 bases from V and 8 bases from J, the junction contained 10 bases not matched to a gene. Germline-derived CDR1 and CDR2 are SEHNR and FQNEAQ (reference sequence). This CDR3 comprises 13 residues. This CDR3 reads CASSGGSRRGYTF. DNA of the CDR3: TGTGCCAGCTCAGGGGGCTCGAGGAGGGGCTACACCTTC.

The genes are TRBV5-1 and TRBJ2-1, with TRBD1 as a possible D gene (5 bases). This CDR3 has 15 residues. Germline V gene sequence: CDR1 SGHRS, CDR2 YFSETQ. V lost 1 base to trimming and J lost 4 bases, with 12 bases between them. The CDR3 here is CASSLTAGKYNEQFF. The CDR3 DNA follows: TGCGCCAGCAGCTTGACAGCAGGGAAATACAATGAGCAGTTCTTC.

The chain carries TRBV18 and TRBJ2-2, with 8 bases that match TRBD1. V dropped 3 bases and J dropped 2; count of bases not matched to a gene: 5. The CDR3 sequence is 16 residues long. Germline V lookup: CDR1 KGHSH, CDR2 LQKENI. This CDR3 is CASSPPGQVNTGELFF. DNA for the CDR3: TGTGCCAGCTCACCCCCGGGACAGGTTAACACCGGGGAGCTGTTTTTT.

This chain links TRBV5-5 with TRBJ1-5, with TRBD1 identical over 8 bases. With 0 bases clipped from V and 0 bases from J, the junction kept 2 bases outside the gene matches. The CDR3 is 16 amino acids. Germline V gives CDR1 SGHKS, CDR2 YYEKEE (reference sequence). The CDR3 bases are TGTGCCAGCAGCTTGGGGACAGGGCTTAGCAATCAGCCCCAGCATTTT. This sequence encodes CASSLGTGLSNQPQHF.

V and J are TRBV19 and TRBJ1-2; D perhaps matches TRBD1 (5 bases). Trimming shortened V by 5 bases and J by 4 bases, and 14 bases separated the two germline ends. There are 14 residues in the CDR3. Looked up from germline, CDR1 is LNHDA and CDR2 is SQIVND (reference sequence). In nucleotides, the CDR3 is TGTGCCAGTAGTGATCTGGGGCCACCCTATGGCTACACCTTC. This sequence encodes CASSDLGPPYGYTF. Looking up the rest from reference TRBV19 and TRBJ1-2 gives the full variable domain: DGGITQSPKYLFRKEGQNVTLSCEQNLNHDAMYWYRQDPGQGLRLIYYSQIVNDFQKGDIAEGYSVSREKKESFPLTVTSAQKNPTAFYLCASSDLGPPYGYTFGSGTRLTVV.

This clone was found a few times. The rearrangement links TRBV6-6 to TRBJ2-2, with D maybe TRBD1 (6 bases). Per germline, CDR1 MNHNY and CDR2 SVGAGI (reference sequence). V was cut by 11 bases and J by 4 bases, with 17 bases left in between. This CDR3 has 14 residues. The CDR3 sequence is CALRGEMGTGELFF. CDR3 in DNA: TGTGCCCTCAGGGGCGAAATGGGCACCGGGGAGCTGTTTTTT.

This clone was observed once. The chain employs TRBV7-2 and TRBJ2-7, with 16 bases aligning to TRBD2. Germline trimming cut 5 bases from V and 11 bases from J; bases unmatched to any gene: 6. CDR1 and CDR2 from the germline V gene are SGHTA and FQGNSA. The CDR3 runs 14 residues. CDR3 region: CASSLGLAGGMEYV. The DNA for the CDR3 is TGTGCCAGCAGCCTGGGACTAGCGGGGGGGATGGAGTACGTC.

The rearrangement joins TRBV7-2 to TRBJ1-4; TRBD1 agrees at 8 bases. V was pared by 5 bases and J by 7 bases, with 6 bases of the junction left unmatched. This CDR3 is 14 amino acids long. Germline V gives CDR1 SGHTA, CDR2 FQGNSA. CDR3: CASSGSGTGEKLFF. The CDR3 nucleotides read TGTGCCAGCAGCGGGTCCGGGACAGGTGAAAAACTGTTTTTT.

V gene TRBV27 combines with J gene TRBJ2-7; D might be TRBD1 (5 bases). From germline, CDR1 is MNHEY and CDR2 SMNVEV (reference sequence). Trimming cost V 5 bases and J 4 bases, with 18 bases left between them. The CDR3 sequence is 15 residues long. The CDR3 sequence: CASSVQASGTYEQYF. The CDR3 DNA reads TGTGCCAGCAGTGTACAGGCATCCGGAACTTACGAGCAGTACTTC.

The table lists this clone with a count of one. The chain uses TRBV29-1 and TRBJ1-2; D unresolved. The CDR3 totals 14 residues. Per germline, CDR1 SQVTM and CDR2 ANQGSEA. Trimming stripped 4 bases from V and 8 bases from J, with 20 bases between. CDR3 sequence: CSVGLTDSRGGYTF. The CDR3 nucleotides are TGCAGCGTTGGCTTAACGGACTCCAGAGGGGGCTACACCTTC.

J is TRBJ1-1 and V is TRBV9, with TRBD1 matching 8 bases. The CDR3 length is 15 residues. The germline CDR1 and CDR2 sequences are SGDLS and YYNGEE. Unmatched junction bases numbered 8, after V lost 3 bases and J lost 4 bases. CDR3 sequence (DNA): TGTGCCAGCAGCGCAAGTCCTACAGGGGGCACTGAAGCTTTCTTT. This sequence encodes CASSASPTGGTEAFF.

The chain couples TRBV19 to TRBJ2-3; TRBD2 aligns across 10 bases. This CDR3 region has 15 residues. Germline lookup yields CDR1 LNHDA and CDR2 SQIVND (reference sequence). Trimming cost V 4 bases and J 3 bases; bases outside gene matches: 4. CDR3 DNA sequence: TGTGCCAGTAGTACGCCGGGACTAGCGACAGATACGCAGTATTTT. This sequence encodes CASSTPGLATDTQYF.

CDR3 sequence reads: CASRLDRHPSEQYF. The CDR3 DNA is TGTGCCAGCAGGCTGGACAGACACCCCTCCGAGCAGTACTTC. This rearrangement joins TRBV5-6 to TRBJ2-7; a possible D gene is TRBD1 (6 bases). This CDR3 has 14 amino acids. V gave up 5 bases and J gave up 6 bases, with 18 bases separating them. Germline CDR1 SGHDT, CDR2 YYEEEE.

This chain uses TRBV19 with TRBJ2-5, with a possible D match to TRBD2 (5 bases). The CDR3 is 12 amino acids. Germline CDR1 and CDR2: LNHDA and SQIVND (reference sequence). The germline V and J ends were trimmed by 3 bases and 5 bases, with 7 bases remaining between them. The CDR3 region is CASSIGEETQYF. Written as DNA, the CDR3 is TGTGCCAGTAGTATCGGGGAGGAGACCCAGTACTTC.

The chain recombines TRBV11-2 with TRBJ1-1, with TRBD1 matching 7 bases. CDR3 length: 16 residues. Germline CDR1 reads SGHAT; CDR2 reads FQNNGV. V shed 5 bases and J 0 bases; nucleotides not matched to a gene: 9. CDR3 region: CASSHGRGIVNTEAFF. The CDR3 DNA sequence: TGTGCCAGCAGCCATGGCAGGGGGATCGTGAACACTGAAGCTTTCTTT.

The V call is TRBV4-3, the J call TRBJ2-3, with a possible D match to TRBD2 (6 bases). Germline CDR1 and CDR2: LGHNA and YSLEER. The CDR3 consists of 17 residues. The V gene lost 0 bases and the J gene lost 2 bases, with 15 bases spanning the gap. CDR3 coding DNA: TGCGCCAGCAGCCAAGATTTTTCCGGACTAAACACAGATACGCAGTATTTT. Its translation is CASSQDFSGLNTDTQYF.

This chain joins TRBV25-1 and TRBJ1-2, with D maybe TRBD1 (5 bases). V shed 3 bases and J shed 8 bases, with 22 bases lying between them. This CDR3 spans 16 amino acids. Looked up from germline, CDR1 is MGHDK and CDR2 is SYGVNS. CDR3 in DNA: TGTGCCAGCAGTGACCCCGAGGTGGCAGGGATGAAAGGCTACACCTTC. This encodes CASSDPEVAGMKGYTF.

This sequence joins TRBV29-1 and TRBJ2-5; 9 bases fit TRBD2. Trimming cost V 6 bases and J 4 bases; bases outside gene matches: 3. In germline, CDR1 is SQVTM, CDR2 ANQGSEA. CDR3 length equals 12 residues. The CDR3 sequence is CSVSGGRETQYF. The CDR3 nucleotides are TGCAGCGTAAGCGGGGGGAGAGAGACCCAGTACTTC.

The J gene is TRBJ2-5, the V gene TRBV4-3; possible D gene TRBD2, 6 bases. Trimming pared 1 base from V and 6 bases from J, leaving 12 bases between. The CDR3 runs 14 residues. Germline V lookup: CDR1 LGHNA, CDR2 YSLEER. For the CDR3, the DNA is TGCGCCAGCAGCCAAGTCGGCGCGGGGCAGACCCAGTACTTC. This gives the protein CASSQVGAGQTQYF.

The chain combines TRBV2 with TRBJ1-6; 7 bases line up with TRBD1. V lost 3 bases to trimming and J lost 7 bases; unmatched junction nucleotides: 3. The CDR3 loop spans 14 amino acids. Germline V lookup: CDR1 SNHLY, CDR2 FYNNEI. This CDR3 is CASSDDRVNSPLHF. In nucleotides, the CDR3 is TGTGCCAGCAGTGACGACAGGGTCAATTCACCCCTCCACTTT.

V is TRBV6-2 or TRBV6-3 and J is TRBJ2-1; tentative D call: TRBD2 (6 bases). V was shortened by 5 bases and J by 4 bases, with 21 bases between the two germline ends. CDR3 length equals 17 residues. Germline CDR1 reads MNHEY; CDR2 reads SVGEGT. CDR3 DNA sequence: TGTGCCAGCAGTGGAACGGGGACTCACGGTCGATACAATGAGCAGTTCTTC. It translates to CASSGTGTHGRYNEQFF.

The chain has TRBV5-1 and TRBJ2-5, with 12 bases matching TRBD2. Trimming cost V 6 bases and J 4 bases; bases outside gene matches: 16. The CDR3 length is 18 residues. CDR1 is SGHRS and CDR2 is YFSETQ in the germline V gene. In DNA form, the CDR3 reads TGCGCCAGCATCCGCGGCACTAGCGGGGGGAGGGCCAGAGAGACCCAGTACTTC. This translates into CASIRGTSGGRARETQYF.